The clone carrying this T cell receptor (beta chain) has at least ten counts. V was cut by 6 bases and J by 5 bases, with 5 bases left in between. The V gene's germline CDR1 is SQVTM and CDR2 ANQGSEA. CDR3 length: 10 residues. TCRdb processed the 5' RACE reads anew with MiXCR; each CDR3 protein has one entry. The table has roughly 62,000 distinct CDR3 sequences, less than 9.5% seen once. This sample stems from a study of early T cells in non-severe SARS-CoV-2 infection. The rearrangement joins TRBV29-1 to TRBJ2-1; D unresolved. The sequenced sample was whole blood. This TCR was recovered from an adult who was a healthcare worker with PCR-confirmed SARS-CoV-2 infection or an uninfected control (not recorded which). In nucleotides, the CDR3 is TGCAGCGTGGCCCACAATGAGCAGTTCTTC. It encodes CSVAHNEQFF.